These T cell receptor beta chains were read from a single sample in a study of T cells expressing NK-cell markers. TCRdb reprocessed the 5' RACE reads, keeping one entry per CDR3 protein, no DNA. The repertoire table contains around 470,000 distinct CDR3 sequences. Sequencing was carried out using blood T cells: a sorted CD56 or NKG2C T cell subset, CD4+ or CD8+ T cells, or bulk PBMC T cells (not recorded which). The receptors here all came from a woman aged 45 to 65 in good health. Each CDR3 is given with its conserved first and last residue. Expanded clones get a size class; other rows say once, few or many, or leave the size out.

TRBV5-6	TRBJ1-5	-	CASSLEGPNNQPQHF
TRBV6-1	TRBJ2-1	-	CASSDRLAGVPFF
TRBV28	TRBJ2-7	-	CASSFSSGSQSYEQYF
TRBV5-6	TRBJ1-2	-	CASSFVRGYGYTF
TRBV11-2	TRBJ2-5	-	CASSFSYRDKTQYF
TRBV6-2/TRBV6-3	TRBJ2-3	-	CASSYFRSGTSGSPDTQYF
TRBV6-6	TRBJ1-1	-	CASSYEQGVNTEAFF
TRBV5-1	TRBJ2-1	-	CASSLKGIAGGTEQFF
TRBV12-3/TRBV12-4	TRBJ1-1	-	CASKIGRMPIFEAFF
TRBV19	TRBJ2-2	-	CASLAGSSNTGELFF
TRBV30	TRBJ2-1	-	CAWSDPSGEQFF
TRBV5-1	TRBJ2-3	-	CASSTGPQGAGYTQYF
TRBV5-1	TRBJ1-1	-	CASSLQGGLNTEAFF
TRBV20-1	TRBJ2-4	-	CSAQLGDNIQYF
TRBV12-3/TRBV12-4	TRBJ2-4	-	CASSSSGTANIQYF
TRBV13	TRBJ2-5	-	CASTQRRTGGGQETQYF
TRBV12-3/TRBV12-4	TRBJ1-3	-	CASRIGNTIYF
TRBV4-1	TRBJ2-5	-	CASSLLVGETQYF
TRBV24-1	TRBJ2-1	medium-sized	CATSDFKGKGVNEQFF
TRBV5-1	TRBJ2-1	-	CASSAGLAGSDEQFF
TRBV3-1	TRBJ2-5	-	CASSQGQREGETQYF
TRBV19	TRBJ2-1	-	CASSKDRGGNEQFF
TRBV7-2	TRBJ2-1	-	CASSLVAEGMNEQFF
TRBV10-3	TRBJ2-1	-	CAIAPGTGAYNEQFF
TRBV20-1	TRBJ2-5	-	CSADRSSGSRQETQYF
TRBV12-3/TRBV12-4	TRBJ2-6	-	CASSVQGTGANVLTF
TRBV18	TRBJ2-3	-	CASSASLNLDTQYF
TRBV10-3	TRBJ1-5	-	CAISPAGPQSPQHF
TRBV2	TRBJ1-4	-	CASSGPGAVAEKLFF
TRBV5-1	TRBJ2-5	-	CASGDIHEETQYF
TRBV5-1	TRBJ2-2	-	CASSSYSDRSNTGELFF
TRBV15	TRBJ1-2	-	CATSRVDRGHGYTF
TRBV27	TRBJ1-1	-	CASRPGWGAGGRSTEAFF
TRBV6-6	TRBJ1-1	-	CASSPPSQGTTEAFF
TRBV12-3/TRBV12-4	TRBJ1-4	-	CASKVEATNEKLFF
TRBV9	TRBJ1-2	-	CASTETTNYGYTF
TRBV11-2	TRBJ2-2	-	CASSLPPGTSNTGELFF
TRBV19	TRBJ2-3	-	CASSIRKADTQYF
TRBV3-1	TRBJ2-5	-	CASSHRGGARETQYF
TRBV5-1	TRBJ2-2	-	CASSSGLAGGANTGELFF
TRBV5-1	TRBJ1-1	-	CASSRPTGQAFF
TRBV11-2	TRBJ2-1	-	CASSSSPRGRADEQFF
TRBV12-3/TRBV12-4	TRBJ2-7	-	CASSLEGLAGQEQYF
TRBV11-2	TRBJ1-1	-	CASSWDRVTAFF